This passage covers 19 T cell receptor beta chains from one sample sequenced in a study of cytomegalovirus exposure and HLA in healthy donors. Researchers ran the PCR with 60 Vbeta and 13 Jbeta primers. The table came from immunoSEQ multiplex PCR; TCRdb's copy has only in-frame clones and leaves some out. The table has tens of thousands of clones, about 70% seen once; the top ten hold just under 20%. The sample comprised PBMCs. Receptor source: a woman in her sixties or seventies in good health and CMV-seropositive.

A few counts support this clone. The same CDR3 is also encoded by other DNA sequences in this sample. This chain joins TRBV7-6 and TRBJ1-6; tentatively, D is TRBD1 (5 bases). The CDR3 is 14 residues long. Germline V CDR1 and CDR2: SGHVS, FNYEAQ. Trimming shortened V by 1 base and J by 5 bases, and 6 bases separated the two germline ends. CDR3 in amino acids: CASSLGQNNSPLHF. In nucleotides, the CDR3 is TGTGCCAGCAGCTTAGGACAGAATAATTCACCCCTCCACTTT.

As DNA, the CDR3 is TGTGCCAGCTCGCTCATGGTAGGGGGCAATCAGCCCCAGCATTTT. Protein: CASSLMVGGNQPQHF. The V and J genes are TRBV6-1 and TRBJ1-5; D is perhaps TRBD1 (5 bases). CDR3 length equals 15 residues. Per germline, CDR1 MNHNS and CDR2 SASEGT. V lost 8 bases to trimming and J lost 2 bases, with 16 bases between them.

The V gene is TRBV7-8, the J gene TRBJ2-1; 7 bases match TRBD2. The CDR3 sequence is 14 residues long. V shed 5 bases, J shed 8 bases, and the junction held 9 bases outside the gene matches. Germline CDR1 is SGHVS and CDR2 is FQNEAQ. CDR3 nucleotide sequence: TGTGCCAGCAGCCGACTAGCCCCCCCGGATGAGCAGTTCTTC. Translating gives CASSRLAPPDEQFF.

V and J are TRBV15 and TRBJ2-5; the D gene is possibly TRBD1 (5 bases). The J call could be wrong; TRBJ2-7 is a better fit for the DNA end. This CDR3 is built from 14 residues. The germline V gene has CDR1 LNHNV and CDR2 YYDKDF (reference sequence). The CDR3 DNA reads TGTGCCACCAGCAGAGATCAAGGGGACTACGAGCAGTACTTC. Protein product: CATSRDQGDYEQYF.

The chain combines TRBV29-1 with TRBJ1-3; 7 bases are a match to TRBD1. J was trimmed by 1 base and V by 6 bases; bases with no gene match: 3. Germline loops: CDR1 SQVTM, CDR2 ANQGSEA. The CDR3 spans 13 residues. The CDR3 loop reads CSVIQGSGNTIYF. The DNA of the CDR3 is TGCAGCGTCATACAGGGGTCTGGAAACACCATATATTTT.

V is TRBV5-6 and J is TRBJ1-2, with TRBD1 as a possible D gene (6 bases). Trimming took off 5 bases at V and 5 bases at J, with 13 bases between the two ends. Germline CDR1 reads SGHDT; CDR2 reads YYEEEE. The CDR3 is 13 amino acids. The CDR3, as DNA: TGTGCCAGCAGTAGACAGGATCTATATGGCTACACCTTC. Amino acids: CASSRQDLYGYTF.

The chain recombines TRBV6-5 with TRBJ1-6; 7 nucleotides line up with TRBD1. V shed 0 bases and J 9 bases; nucleotides not matched to a gene: 5. The CDR3 is 15 amino acids. Per germline, CDR1 MNHEY and CDR2 SVGAGI. CDR3 in amino acids: CASSYSGGQTSPLHF. CDR3 bases: TGTGCCAGCAGTTACTCCGGGGGACAGACTTCACCCCTCCACTTT.

The rearrangement uses TRBV7-8 and TRBJ1-4; no clear D. The ends were cut back, 11 bases at V and 11 bases at J, with 15 bases in the middle. The germline V gene encodes CDR1 SGHVS and CDR2 FQNEAQ. The CDR3 totals 11 residues. The CDR3 coding sequence is TGTGCCTCAGGCGAGGGCTCGAAACTGTTTTTT. Protein sequence: CASGEGSKLFF.

The chain recombines TRBV19 with TRBJ1-6; possibly TRBD1 for D (5 bases). Germline V CDR1 and CDR2: LNHDA, SQIVND (reference sequence). Trimming shortened V by 7 bases and J by 9 bases, and 10 bases separated the two germline ends. The CDR3 covers 12 residues. Here the CDR3 reads CASKTEPSPLHF. CDR3 DNA sequence: TGTGCCAGTAAGACAGAACCTTCACCCCTCCACTTT.

The rearrangement links TRBV9 to TRBJ1-5; D call uncertain. Per germline, CDR1 SGDLS and CDR2 YYNGEE. The CDR3 extends over 13 amino acids. V was trimmed by 0 bases and J by 5 bases, leaving 6 bases between them. CDR3 protein: CASSVEADQPQHF. The CDR3 region has the DNA TGTGCCAGCAGCGTAGAGGCGGATCAGCCCCAGCATTTT.

This chain uses TRBV5-1 with TRBJ1-1, with D uncertain. Between the trimmed V and J ends, which lost 0 bases and 1 base, there was a span of 7 bases. Germline V lookup: CDR1 SGHRS, CDR2 YFSETQ. The CDR3 totals 14 residues. CDR3 region: CASSLEGRNTEAFF. In nucleotides, the CDR3 is TGCGCCAGCAGCTTGGAAGGGAGGAACACTGAAGCTTTCTTT.

Remarks on this clone: An end of the junction differs from the germline gene, which may be a read error. The chain combines TRBV7-9 with TRBJ1-6; possibly TRBD1 for D (5 bases). The CDR3 extends over 17 amino acids. The germline gives CDR1 SEHNR, CDR2 FQNEAQ (reference sequence). Written as DNA, the CDR3 is TGTTCCAGCAGCGTAGACCCGGGACTGATGATTAATTCACCCCTCCACTTT. Its translation is CSSSVDPGLMINSPLHF. The variable domain in full, with the rest retrieved from reference TRBV7-9 and TRBJ1-6, is DTGVSQNPRHKITKRGQNVTFRCDPISEHNRLYWYRQTLGQGPEFLTYFQNEAQLEKSRLLSDRFSAERPKGSFSTLEIQRTEQGDSAMYLCSSSVDPGLMINSPLHFGNGTRLTVT.

This clone was seen only a few times. This chain connects TRBV30 to TRBJ1-3, with 9 positions matching TRBD1. The trim removed 5 bases at V and 6 bases at J, leaving 2 bases unmatched. The CDR3 spans 12 residues. The germline CDR1 and CDR2 sequences are GTSNPN and SVGIG (reference sequence). In nucleotides, the CDR3 is TGTGCCTGGGACAGGGGGAAAAACACCATATATTTT. Its translation: CAWDRGKNTIYF.

This chain joins TRBV4-3 and TRBJ2-2; 9 bases match TRBD2. The germline CDR1 and CDR2 sequences are LGHNA and YSLEER. Trimming at V came to 3 bases and at J to 4 bases, leaving 3 bases not matched to a gene. This CDR3 comprises 15 residues. CDR3 in DNA: TGCGCCAGCAGCCATGCAGCGGGGGGCACCGGGGAGCTGTTTTTT. It translates to CASSHAAGGTGELFF.

The chain has TRBV15 and TRBJ2-2, with TRBD2 identical over 8 bases. V shed 5 bases, J shed 3 bases, and the junction held 2 bases outside the gene matches. The CDR3 length is 14 residues. Looked up from germline, CDR1 is LNHNV and CDR2 is YYDKDF (reference sequence). The CDR3, as DNA: TGTGCCACCAGCCGGGGGGGAGACACCGGGGAGCTGTTTTTT. As protein: CATSRGGDTGELFF.

This chain uses TRBV18 with TRBJ2-5; TRBD1 matches at 9 bases. The CDR3 length is 14 residues. The ends lost 4 bases at V and 4 bases at J; junction bases unmatched: 4. Germline V lookup: CDR1 KGHSH, CDR2 LQKENI. The CDR3 bases are TGTGCCAGCTCACTCGGGACAGGGAGAGAGACCCAGTACTTC. It yields the protein CASSLGTGRETQYF.

V is TRBV18 and J is TRBJ2-5; D may be TRBD1 (5 bases). The CDR3 loop spans 12 amino acids. The germline V gene encodes CDR1 KGHSH and CDR2 LQKENI. Trimming left V 3 bases short and J 3 bases short, with 5 bases between. The CDR3 region is CASSPTEETQYF. The CDR3 region has the DNA TGTGCCAGCTCACCGACAGAAGAGACCCAGTACTTC.

With respect to this clone: Other DNA sequences in this specimen translate into the identical CDR3. V gene TRBV6-5 combines with J gene TRBJ1-2; 7 bases align to TRBD1. The V segment lost 7 bases and the J segment 4 bases; nucleotides outside the gene matches: 6. This CDR3 has 13 residues. Germline V gene sequence: CDR1 MNHEY, CDR2 SVGAGI. As DNA, the CDR3 is TGTGCCAGCACCCTAGGGGGCGGCTATGGCTACACCTTC. Translating gives CASTLGGGYGYTF.

This clone was found a few times. The chain carries TRBV27 and TRBJ2-2; no clear D gene. V lost 5 bases and J lost 7, with 11 bases in between. CDR3 length equals 13 residues. In germline, CDR1 is MNHEY, CDR2 SMNVEV (reference sequence). In DNA, the CDR3 is TGTGCCAGCAGTATCTCAGGATACGGGGAGCTGTTTTTT. Protein product: CASSISGYGELFF.